This TCR beta chain is drawn from a study of T cell responses to AZD1222 COVID-19 vaccine. Study results and caveats: The repertoires were collected only after the peak T cell response. Among those given AZD1222, only 5 to 7 were seropositive at baseline.

Notes on this clone: Its target is not known.

Some clones are missing from TCRdb's copy, which holds only in-frame ones; the method was immunoSEQ multiplex PCR. Among about 130,000 clones listed, 70% to 90% were seen once. In germline, CDR1 is MGHRA, CDR2 YSYEKL. V lost 2 bases to trimming and J lost 5 bases, with 18 bases between them. The CDR3 contains 17 residues. The chain is built from TRBV4-1 and TRBJ1-4; maybe TRBD1 (5 bases). This clonotype was obtained from an adult who received the AZD1222 COVID-19 vaccine. The specimen comprised peripheral blood, sampled 28 days after the second AZD1222 dose. This CDR3 reads CASSQLNLRQPNEKLFF. The CDR3, as DNA: TGCGCCAGCAGCCAACTTAACCTTAGACAGCCCAATGAAAAACTGTTTTTT.